This T cell receptor (beta chain) was captured in a study of blood T cell repertoires in COVID-19 (TCRdb year 2020). Context from the whole study: Collaborator samples came from the United States, Italy and Spain and covered acute and convalescent phases of COVID-19. Subjects who had been exposed to COVID-19, were actively infected with it, or had recovered from it provided the deeply sampled blood TCRbeta repertoires that made up the dataset. Nearly every sample came with metadata listing a de-identified subject ID, COVID-19 status, age in years and sex. HLA class I and class II types, where available, came from metadata supplied by the sample provider rather than from assay-based typing. The samples were drawn from two sources: the first 160 participants of the ongoing ImmuneRACE study, and some 1,300 subjects contributed by 6 global collaborators. The repertoires were released in a freely available public database meant as a resource for research on the immune response to SARS-CoV-2. The prospective study material was composed of cDNA or gDNA derived from T cells, B-cell-depleted T cells, or PBMCs. The paper as a whole reports these results and caveats: The quantity of clinical and demographic metadata differed by source and by participant and was supplied without curation.

CDR3 length: 14 amino acids, cysteine to phenylalanine. The read is trimmed to its CDR3 DNA, 42 bases read in frame from base 1. The germline V gene sets CDR1 to SNHLY and CDR2 to FYNNEI. V was cut back by 3 bases and J by 0 bases, leaving a gap of 8 bases between them. Points on this clone: Its antigen is still unknown. Within one base of it there is no much larger clone, and no base qualities were kept.

One collaborating source in Seattle enrolled patients while the patients were actively infected and followed the patients over time throughout the course of disease. Each collaborating institution followed its own protocols to collect whole blood in K2EDTA tubes. For TCRbeta analysis, collaborators shipped samples as frozen whole blood, isolated PBMCs, or DNA extracted from either of those sample types. TCRbeta CDR3 regions were amplified from genomic DNA by means of the immunoSEQ Assay, a bias-controlled multiplex PCR. In the original analysis: The number of nucleated cells in each sample was estimated by amplification of reference gene primers within the assay. To quantify the absolute abundance of each unique TCRbeta CDR3 rearrangement, sequence reads were collapsed and filtered. Productive Simpson clonality was computed per sample as the square root of Simpson's diversity index over productive rearrangements. Sourced from immuneACCESS, this table was stored by TCRdb with only in-frame sequences that have V and J called. A share of the clones is absent; for the studies checked, an unresolved V gene accounts for under half, and the remainder has no known explanation. V, J and clone size are taken as reported in that table, and D and trimming were inferred from the DNA itself. The sample table records about 230,000 clones; 85% to 90% of these occur just once. Approximately 10% of the sample is held by the ten biggest clonotypes.

The chain links TRBV2 with TRBJ1-1, with the D gene uncertain. The sequence derives from a man in his forties or fifties with COVID-19, enrolled during active disease. Sequencing was carried out using peripheral blood. Read as DNA, the sequence is TGTGCCAGCAGTGACAGGTCGATGAACACTGAAGCTTTCTTT. Protein translation: CASSDRSMNTEAFF. Reference TRBV2 and TRBJ1-1 genes cover what lies past the CDR3, so the full variable domain is EPEVTQTPSHQVTQMGQEVILRCVPISNHLYFYWYRQILGQKVEFLVSFYNNEISEKSEIFDDQFSVERPDGSNFTLKIRSTKLEDSAMYFCASSDRSMNTEAFFGQGTRLTVV.